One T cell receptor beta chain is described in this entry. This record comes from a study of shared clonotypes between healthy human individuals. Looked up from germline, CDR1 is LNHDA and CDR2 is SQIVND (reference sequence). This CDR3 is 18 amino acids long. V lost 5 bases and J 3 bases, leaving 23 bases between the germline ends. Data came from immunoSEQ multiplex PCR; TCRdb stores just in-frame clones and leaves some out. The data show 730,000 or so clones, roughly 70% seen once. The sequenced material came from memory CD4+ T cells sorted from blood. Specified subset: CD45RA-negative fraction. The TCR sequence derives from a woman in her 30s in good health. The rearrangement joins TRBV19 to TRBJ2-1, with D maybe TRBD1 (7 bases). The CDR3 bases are TGTGCCAGTAGTCCCGTTGGTGGAGGGACAGCCTACTACAATGAGCAGTTCTTC. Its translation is CASSPVGGGTAYYNEQFF.